This T cell receptor beta chain is drawn from a study of CD8+ T cells in alopecia areata. Study at large: Severity among treated patients was scored by the percentage of scalp area affected.

Treatment specified: oral pan-JAK inhibitor, 5-10 mg twice daily. Punch biopsies of lesional scalp, plus peripheral blood, were taken from alopecia areata patients. V shed 1 base and J shed 1 base, with 7 bases lying between them. Germline CDR1 is SGHAT and CDR2 is FQNNGV. The CDR3 runs to 14 residues. Study-level results: Since there was just one nonresponder, nobody can yet say how baseline CD8+ expansion ties to response.

On this clone itself: Its antigen is unknown.

In each case, RNA was isolated and then reverse transcribed into cDNA as the sequencing template. Sequencing used immunoSEQ multiplex PCR; TCRdb keeps in-frame clones, though not all of them. The sample holds around 190,000 clones, 50% to 75% seen once. This clonotype was obtained from a human donor with alopecia areata. The sequencing used CD4+ T cells sorted from blood, collected at week 4, from a patient treated with tofacitinib. The gene calls are TRBV11-2 and TRBJ2-5; D is ambiguous. The CDR3 spells CASSLGKAQETQYF. The CDR3 DNA follows: TGTGCCAGCAGCTTAGGGAAAGCCCAAGAGACCCAGTACTTC.